The 23 T cell receptor beta chains given below trace back to one sample, sequenced in a study of OX40 agonist ivuxolimab in advanced cancers. TCRdb's copy holds only in-frame clones and misses some; the assay was immunoSEQ multiplex PCR. The table includes about 61,000 clones, 80% to 90% detected once. The material sequenced was CD4+ or CD8+ T cells sorted from blood, taken in a trial of the OX40 agonist ivuxolimab. The receptor source for this set is an adult with an advanced solid tumor such as melanoma, head and neck, liver or kidney cancer.

The CDR3 reads CSVEGTGPNTGELFF. The CDR3 DNA follows: TGCAGCGTTGAAGGAACCGGGCCGAACACCGGGGAGCTGTTTTTT. The chain recombines TRBV29-1 with TRBJ2-2; no firm D call. In germline, CDR1 is SQVTM, CDR2 ANQGSEA. Trimming cost V 1 base and J 0 bases, with 9 bases left between them. The CDR3 has 15 residues.

This sequence joins TRBV7-9 and TRBJ1-2; 7 bases match TRBD1. CDR3 length: 13 amino acids. The germline CDR1 and CDR2 sequences are SEHNR and FQNEAQ (reference sequence). V shed 5 bases, J shed 3 bases, and the junction held 3 bases outside the gene matches. The CDR3 is CASSLGTDYGYTF. The CDR3 bases are TGTGCCAGCAGCCTCGGGACAGACTATGGCTACACCTTC. Full variable domain (missing parts from reference TRBV7-9 and TRBJ1-2): DTGVSQNPRHKITKRGQNVTFRCDPISEHNRLYWYRQTLGQGPEFLTYFQNEAQLEKSRLLSDRFSAERPKGSFSTLEIQRTEQGDSAMYLCASSLGTDYGYTFGSGTRLTVV.

In this sample, this clone turned up once. The rearrangement uses TRBV27 and TRBJ2-4, with D perhaps matching TRBD1 (6 bases). The V gene's germline CDR1 is MNHEY and CDR2 SMNVEV (reference sequence). The V end lost 6 bases, the J end lost 8 bases, and 14 bases lay between the germline ends. This CDR3 is built from 13 residues. The CDR3: CASSLQGWDIQYF. In nucleotides, the CDR3 is TGTGCCAGCAGCCTCCAGGGGTGGGACATTCAGTACTTC.

The J gene is TRBJ1-1, the V gene TRBV12-5; 8 bases line up with TRBD1. The germline V gene has CDR1 LGHNT and CDR2 FRNRAP. V lost 6 bases, J lost 3 bases, and 6 bases stayed unmatched. The CDR3 is made up of 14 amino acids. Here the CDR3 DNA reads TGTGCTAGTGGCAAGGGACAGGCACACACTGAAGCTTTCTTT. Its protein is CASGKGQAHTEAFF.

The chain is built from TRBV9 and TRBJ2-7; 9 nucleotides align to TRBD1. This CDR3 contains 14 residues. J gave up 6 bases and V 0 bases, and 4 bases lay outside the gene matches. CDR1 is SGDLS and CDR2 is YYNGEE in the germline V gene. The CDR3 DNA reads TGTGCCAGCAGCGTAGTCGACAGGGGGACCGAGCAGTACTTC. Residues: CASSVVDRGTEQYF.

V usage is TRBV5-1 and J usage is TRBJ2-7; 8 bases align to TRBD1. J gave up 0 bases and V 2 bases, and 7 bases lay outside the gene matches. Germline assignment: CDR1 SGHRS and CDR2 YFSETQ. The CDR3 is 16 residues long. The DNA of the CDR3 is TGCGCCAGCAGCTTAAGCCCAGGGGGCGGCTCCTACGAGCAGTACTTC. Its protein is CASSLSPGGGSYEQYF.

This clone was observed once. The J gene is TRBJ2-2, the V gene TRBV5-1; TRBD2 is a possible D gene (6 bases). Trimming stripped 5 bases from V and 1 base from J, with 9 bases between. Germline V gene sequence: CDR1 SGHRS, CDR2 YFSETQ. CDR3 length: 14 residues. CDR3 nucleotide sequence: TGCGCCAGCAGGGGGGGACTGAACACCGGGGAGCTGTTTTTT. Its protein is CASRGGLNTGELFF.

V usage is TRBV19 and J usage is TRBJ2-6; 7 bases map to TRBD1. Germline lookup yields CDR1 LNHDA and CDR2 SQIVND (reference sequence). This CDR3 has 18 residues. V dropped 8 bases and J dropped 0; count of bases not matched to a gene: 13. The CDR3 spells CASHPTGTDISGANVLTF. DNA for the CDR3: TGTGCCAGTCATCCGACGGGGACAGACATCTCTGGGGCCAACGTCCTGACTTTC.

This clone was recorded only once. This chain links TRBV6-5 with TRBJ1-5; D unclear. The CDR3 has 13 residues. The germline V gene has CDR1 MNHEY and CDR2 SVGAGI. The V end was cut by 0 bases, the J end by 9 bases, with 9 bases between. The CDR3 sequence: CASSYSILRPQHF. The CDR3 DNA reads as TGTGCCAGCAGTTACTCGATCCTCCGGCCCCAGCATTTT.

This clone was observed a handful of times. J is TRBJ1-1 and V is TRBV29-1, with D possibly TRBD1 on 6 matching bases. The V gene lost 6 bases and the J gene lost 1 base, with 9 bases spanning the gap. The CDR3 runs 12 residues. CDR1 and CDR2 from the germline V gene are SQVTM and ANQGSEA. The chain's CDR3 is CSVATGNTEAFF. The DNA of the CDR3 is TGCAGCGTAGCGACAGGGAACACTGAAGCTTTCTTT.

V usage is TRBV19 and J usage is TRBJ2-1; D is possibly TRBD1 (5 bases). This CDR3 spans 15 amino acids. The germline CDR1 and CDR2 sequences are LNHDA and SQIVND (reference sequence). V dropped 3 bases and J dropped 10 bases, with 19 bases sitting between them. Written as DNA, the CDR3 is TGTGCCAGTAGTATTCAAGGGGCAGGGCCCGGGGAGCAGTTCTTC. This gives the protein CASSIQGAGPGEQFF.

This clone was seen a few times. CDR3: CASSSQWGTYEQYF. CDR3 nucleotide sequence: TGTGCCAGCAGTTCACAGTGGGGTACCTACGAGCAGTACTTC. The V gene is TRBV5-6, the J gene TRBJ2-7; D is undetermined. Trimming shortened V by 5 bases and J by 2 bases, and 14 bases separated the two germline ends. CDR1 and CDR2 (germline): SGHDT, YYEEEE. CDR3 length: 14 amino acids.

This chain uses TRBV6-6 with TRBJ2-7; D possibly uses TRBD1 or TRBD2 (6 bases each). The CDR3 sequence is 14 residues long. CDR1 MNHNY and CDR2 SVGAGI come from the germline V gene (reference sequence). Trimming removed 2 bases at V and 2 bases at J, with 10 bases between. The CDR3 sequence is CASSYGGRAYEQYF. DNA of the CDR3: TGTGCCAGCAGTTACGGGGGGCGCGCCTACGAGCAGTACTTC.

This clone was recorded a few times. The rearrangement uses TRBV6-5 and TRBJ1-1; D may be TRBD1 (6 bases). Germline CDR1 MNHEY, CDR2 SVGAGI. V lost 0 bases to trimming and J lost 3 bases, with 11 bases between them. The CDR3 runs 15 residues. CDR3 protein: CASSYSSQGYTEAFF. In DNA, the CDR3 is TGTGCCAGCAGTTACTCGAGTCAGGGGTACACTGAAGCTTTCTTT.

This chain connects TRBV28 to TRBJ2-1; D possibly corresponds to TRBD2 (6 bases). The V end was cut by 10 bases, the J end by 0 bases, with 19 bases between. This CDR3 comprises 16 residues. The germline CDR1 and CDR2 sequences are MDHEN and SYDVKM. CDR3 loop: CAIKALAPSSYNEQFF. The CDR3 DNA follows: TGTGCCATCAAAGCTCTAGCGCCGAGCTCCTACAATGAGCAGTTCTTC.

This clone came up once. The J gene is TRBJ1-5, the V gene TRBV28, with 7 positions matching TRBD1. Losses at the gene ends were 5 bases for V and 2 bases for J; bases not matched to a gene: 6. Germline CDR1 and CDR2: MDHEN and SYDVKM. CDR3 size: 15 residues. The CDR3 coding sequence is TGTGCCAGCAGTAAGAGCCAGGGGGGCAATCAGCCCCAGCATTTT. Translated: CASSKSQGGNQPQHF.

The chain has TRBV19 and TRBJ1-2, with D tentatively TRBD1 (6 bases). Per the germline V gene, CDR1 is LNHDA and CDR2 is SQIVND (reference sequence). The V and J ends lost 5 bases and 1 base respectively, with 20 bases between them. The CDR3 is made up of 17 amino acids. The CDR3 is CASSLRTDSFLNYGYTF. In DNA form, the CDR3 reads TGTGCCAGTAGTTTAAGGACAGATTCTTTTCTTAACTATGGCTACACCTTC.

The chain is built from TRBV27 and TRBJ1-2; D unclear. Trimming stripped 3 bases from V and 4 bases from J, with 12 bases between. The CDR3 totals 14 residues. From germline, CDR1 is MNHEY and CDR2 SMNVEV (reference sequence). The CDR3 spells CASSLHPGPYGYTF. The CDR3 nucleotides read TGTGCCAGCAGTTTGCATCCGGGCCCCTATGGCTACACCTTC.

The V gene is TRBV27, the J gene TRBJ2-3; 8 bases align to TRBD2. V was pared by 3 bases and J by 2 bases, with 7 bases of the junction left unmatched. The CDR3 is 16 residues long. CDR1 is MNHEY, CDR2 SMNVEV, per germline (reference sequence). CDR3 DNA sequence: TGTGCCAGCAGTTTTCGGAGCGGGAGTAACACAGATACGCAGTATTTT. It is translated as CASSFRSGSNTDTQYF.

The chain is built from TRBV28 and TRBJ1-1; the D is unclear. The V and J ends lost 3 bases and 1 base respectively, with 18 bases between them. From germline, CDR1 is MDHEN and CDR2 SYDVKM. The CDR3 extends over 17 amino acids. CDR3 amino acids: CASSFLTRRWENTEAFF. The DNA of the CDR3 is TGTGCCAGCAGTTTCCTTACCCGCCGATGGGAGAACACTGAAGCTTTCTTT. Drawing the rest from reference TRBV28 and TRBJ1-1, the complete variable domain is DVKVTQSSRYLVKRTGEKVFLECVQDMDHENMFWYRQDPGLGLRLIYFSYDVKMKEKGDIPEGYSVSREKKERFSLILESASTNQTSMYLCASSFLTRRWENTEAFFGQGTRLTVV.

This rearrangement joins TRBV29-1 to TRBJ2-7; D ambiguous. V lost 2 bases and J lost 3, with 8 bases in between. The germline V gene encodes CDR1 SQVTM and CDR2 ANQGSEA. The CDR3 runs to 12 residues. The CDR3 loop reads CSVETDYYEQYF. The CDR3 DNA reads TGCAGCGTTGAAACAGATTACTACGAGCAGTACTTC.

The chain couples TRBV7-9 to TRBJ2-3; the match to TRBD1 covers 7 bases. V was pared by 2 bases and J by 0 bases, with 5 bases of the junction left unmatched. The CDR3 loop spans 16 amino acids. CDR1 and CDR2 (germline): SEHNR, FQNEAQ (reference sequence). CDR3 loop: CASSLPGQASTDTQYF. The CDR3 DNA follows: TGTGCCAGCAGCTTACCTGGACAGGCCAGCACAGATACGCAGTATTTT.

V and J are TRBV27 and TRBJ2-1; TRBD1 matches 9 bases. With 5 bases clipped from V and 7 bases from J, the junction kept 9 bases outside the gene matches. The germline V gene encodes CDR1 MNHEY and CDR2 SMNVEV (reference sequence). The CDR3 covers 15 residues. CDR3 bases: TGTGCCAGCAGTCCTCTGGGGACAGGGATAAATGAGCAGTTCTTC. This translates into CASSPLGTGINEQFF.